One and the same sample provided the 17 T cell receptor beta chains below, sequenced in a study of graft-versus-host responses after intestinal transplantation. Graft tissue processing released intraepithelial and lamina propria lymphocytes. Only in-frame clones appear in the TCRdb table, and some are missing; sequencing was by immunoSEQ multiplex PCR. The sample has 9,000 to 10,000 clones; 80% to 90% are singletons. The material sequenced was ileum tissue, taken approximately 700 days after intestinal transplantation. These receptor sequences come from a human patient who received an intestinal transplant, so some T cells may come from the graft donor.

This clone was detected once. V is TRBV30 and J is TRBJ1-2; 8 bases map to TRBD1. CDR1 GTSNPN and CDR2 SVGIG come from the germline V gene (reference sequence). J gave up 2 bases and V 2 bases, and 4 bases lay outside the gene matches. This CDR3 is built from 14 residues. The CDR3: CAWSYWTGNYGYTF. Written as DNA, the CDR3 is TGTGCCTGGAGTTACTGGACAGGGAACTATGGCTACACCTTC.

The rearrangement links TRBV19 to TRBJ1-6; D is ambiguous. The CDR3 loop spans 15 amino acids. The germline gives CDR1 LNHDA, CDR2 SQIVND (reference sequence). Trimming took off 4 bases at V and 0 bases at J, with 7 bases between the two ends. CDR3 nucleotide sequence: TGTGCCAGTAGTAAAGGAAGCTCCTATAATTCACCCCTCCACTTT. Translating it yields CASSKGSSYNSPLHF.

The chain is built from TRBV6-4 and TRBJ2-5; 9 bases map to TRBD1. Germline CDR1 reads MRHNA; CDR2 reads SNTAGT. The CDR3 spans 15 residues. V shed 5 bases, J shed 1 base, and the junction held 5 bases outside the gene matches. The CDR3 region has the DNA TGTGCCAGCAGTACAACACAGGGGGCCCAAGAGACCCAGTACTTC. Translated: CASSTTQGAQETQYF.

The chain links TRBV6-5 to TRBJ1-2; D ambiguous. This CDR3 is built from 13 residues. CDR1 and CDR2 (germline): MNHEY, SVGAGI. Trimming cost V 3 bases and J 2 bases, with 7 bases left between them. This chain's CDR3 is CASSYTRNYGYTF. In nucleotides, the CDR3 is TGTGCCAGCAGTTATACGAGGAACTATGGCTACACCTTC.

This chain uses TRBV7-3 with TRBJ2-1, with a possible D match to TRBD2 (5 bases). CDR1 and CDR2 from the germline V gene are SGHTA and FQGTGA. The CDR3 runs to 14 residues. V lost 5 bases to trimming and J lost 8 bases, with 16 bases between them. The CDR3 sequence is CASSPKPTTHEQFF. CDR3 in DNA: TGTGCCAGCAGCCCTAAACCGACTACCCATGAGCAGTTCTTC.

The rearrangement links TRBV4-1 to TRBJ2-5; D is perhaps TRBD2 (5 bases). Trimming removed 4 bases from V and 2 bases from J, with 11 bases in between. The CDR3 has 14 amino acids. Germline loops: CDR1 MGHRA, CDR2 YSYEKL. CDR3 sequence: CASSPSGIQETQYF. The CDR3 region has the DNA TGCGCCAGCAGCCCCTCCGGGATTCAAGAGACCCAGTACTTC.

The rearrangement links TRBV7-1 to TRBJ2-5; D call uncertain. TRBV7-1 is given ORF status, its function remaining uncertain. V was clipped by 5 bases and J by 5 bases, with 21 bases between them. CDR3 length equals 16 residues. CDR3 sequence: CASSQNGRGFAETQYF. The DNA of the CDR3 is TGTGCCAGCAGCCAAAACGGACGCGGCTTCGCGGAGACCCAGTACTTC.

This clone was observed a handful of times. This chain connects TRBV27 to TRBJ1-5; D gene ambiguous. V was cut by 6 bases and J by 0 bases, with 9 bases left in between. The CDR3 has 14 amino acids. Germline CDR1 MNHEY, CDR2 SMNVEV (reference sequence). Here the CDR3 reads CASRGLASNQPQHF. The CDR3 nucleotides read TGTGCCAGCAGGGGTTTAGCTAGCAATCAGCCCCAGCATTTT.

The chain couples TRBV5-7 to TRBJ2-5; possibly TRBD2 for D (5 bases). TRBV5-7 is filed as an ORF, its function uncertain. Deletions cut 7 bases from V and 4 bases from J, with 8 bases between. This CDR3 is 11 amino acids long. The CDR3 DNA sequence: TGTGCCAGCGAACTAGGAGAGACCCAGTACTTC. This codes for CASELGETQYF.

The chain combines TRBV5-1 with TRBJ1-4, with 9 nucleotides matching TRBD1. J gave up 5 bases and V 0 bases, and 17 bases lay outside the gene matches. There are 20 residues in the CDR3. Germline lookup yields CDR1 SGHRS and CDR2 YFSETQ. This CDR3 is CASSLAPTPGQGTLNEKLFF. The CDR3 nucleotides read TGCGCCAGCAGCTTGGCCCCCACTCCGGGACAGGGAACCCTCAATGAAAAACTGTTTTTT.

The rearrangement uses TRBV6-5 and TRBJ1-3; D is unresolved. V was pared by 3 bases and J by 0 bases, with 9 bases between. There are 15 residues in the CDR3. The V gene's germline CDR1 is MNHEY and CDR2 SVGAGI. The CDR3 coding sequence is TGTGCCAGCAGTTATACGAGGAGCTCTGGAAACACCATATATTTT. Encoded protein: CASSYTRSSGNTIYF.

The chain joins TRBV27 to TRBJ2-7; D is unclear. This CDR3 is built from 15 residues. Germline loops: CDR1 MNHEY, CDR2 SMNVEV (reference sequence). Trimming cost V 8 bases and J 0 bases, with 17 bases left between them. CDR3 sequence (DNA): TGTGCCAGCCAACGACGGTCAACCGACTCCTACGAGCAGTACTTC. It translates to CASQRRSTDSYEQYF.

The chain has TRBV4-2 and TRBJ2-1; a possible D gene is TRBD1 (6 bases). Trimming removed 0 bases from V and 2 bases from J, with 14 bases in between. The CDR3 consists of 17 residues. CDR1 and CDR2 (germline): LGHNA, YNFKEQ. CDR3 protein: CASSQEGAIAAYNEQFF. The CDR3 coding sequence is TGTGCCAGCAGCCAAGAGGGGGCGATAGCCGCCTACAATGAGCAGTTCTTC.

The rearrangement joins TRBV18 to TRBJ2-7; TRBD1 matches 8 bases. The CDR3 is 14 residues long. V lost 2 bases to trimming and J lost 3 bases; unmatched junction nucleotides: 3. The V gene's germline CDR1 is KGHSH and CDR2 LQKENI. The CDR3 reads CASSPGTGIYEQYF. CDR3 DNA: TGTGCCAGCTCACCAGGGACAGGTATCTACGAGCAGTACTTC.

The chain is built from TRBV6-6 and TRBJ1-2, with 8 bases identical to TRBD1. CDR3 length: 15 amino acids. Per germline, CDR1 MNHNY and CDR2 SVGAGI (reference sequence). V lost 4 bases to trimming and J lost 6 bases; unmatched junction nucleotides: 10. The CDR3 region is CASSSPWTGSDGYTF. The CDR3 DNA is TGTGCCAGCAGTTCCCCGTGGACAGGGTCCGATGGCTACACCTTC.

The rearrangement uses TRBV4-1 and TRBJ2-2; D unresolved. The germline V and J ends were trimmed by 7 bases and 2 bases, with 8 bases remaining between them. The CDR3 is 13 amino acids. Germline CDR1 is MGHRA and CDR2 is YSYEKL. The CDR3 sequence is CASKDGNTGELFF. The CDR3 bases are TGCGCCAGCAAGGACGGAAACACCGGGGAGCTGTTTTTT.

With respect to this clone: Within the sample, other DNA sequences also encode this same CDR3. The chain uses TRBV6-4 and TRBJ2-1; D perhaps matches TRBD2 (6 bases). The CDR3 length is 15 residues. With 0 bases removed from V and 0 bases from J, the gap between germline ends came to 6 bases. Germline values: CDR1 MRHNA, CDR2 SNTAGT. The CDR3 here is CASSDSSGSYNEQFF. The CDR3 DNA is TGTGCCAGCAGTGACTCTAGCGGCTCCTACAATGAGCAGTTCTTC.